Following are 17 T cell receptor beta chains from one sample sequenced in a study of blood T cell repertoires in COVID-19. Using immunoSEQ multiplex PCR, the repertoire was profiled, and TCRdb retains in-frame clones only, with some absent. Counted here are 200,000 to 300,000 clones, about 85% occurring once; the ten biggest clones make up 4.2%. Sequences were obtained from peripheral blood. These receptors were obtained from a man aged 55 to 70 with acute or convalescent COVID-19.

The chain uses TRBV7-3 and TRBJ2-3, with 10 bases identical to TRBD2. The CDR3 covers 15 residues. Germline V lookup: CDR1 SGHTA, CDR2 FQGTGA. Trimming at V came to 6 bases and at J to 6 bases, leaving 9 bases not matched to a gene. In DNA form, the CDR3 reads TGTGCCAGCAGTTTGGGCGGGACTAGCGAGGATACGCAGTATTTT. Amino acids: CASSLGGTSEDTQYF.

This clone has a handful of counts. This chain's CDR3 is CASNSLGSSHTEAFF. The CDR3 region has the DNA TGTGCCAGCAACTCCTTAGGGAGCTCTCACACTGAAGCTTTCTTT. The chain employs TRBV7-2 and TRBJ1-1; D uncertain. Germline CDR1 SGHTA, CDR2 FQGNSA. CDR3 length: 15 amino acids. V lost 7 bases to trimming and J lost 3 bases, with 18 bases between them.

Comments on this clone: At one boundary the junction diverges from the germline segment, which might be a read error. The CDR3 protein is CASSPGQEVWPLFF. In nucleotides, the CDR3 is TGTGCCAGCTCACCAGGACAGGAGGTATGGCCTTTGTTCTTC. The chain combines TRBV18 with TRBJ2-7, with 7 bases identical to TRBD1. The CDR3 covers 14 residues. Germline CDR1 reads KGHSH; CDR2 reads LQKENI.

The V and J genes are TRBV4-1 and TRBJ1-2; 9 positions match TRBD1. The germline V gene encodes CDR1 MGHRA and CDR2 YSYEKL. V trimming: 2 bases; J trimming: 2 bases; junction bases outside the gene matches: 6. This CDR3 is 16 amino acids long. CDR3 coding DNA: TGCGCCAGCAGCCAACTCGGACAGGGGAAAAACTATGGCTACACCTTC. This gives the protein CASSQLGQGKNYGYTF.

The rearrangement links TRBV6-1 to TRBJ1-6; D may be TRBD1 (5 bases). Germline V CDR1 and CDR2: MNHNS, SASEGT. The CDR3 consists of 16 residues. The V and J ends lost 1 base and 9 bases respectively, with 16 bases between them. CDR3 loop: CASSEGKGRLGSPLHF. The DNA of the CDR3 is TGTGCCAGCAGTGAAGGAAAGGGGCGTTTAGGTTCACCCCTCCACTTT.

In its sample, this clone was seen a few times. The chain uses TRBV15 and TRBJ1-3, with 9 nucleotides matching TRBD1. The trim removed 7 bases at V and 3 bases at J, leaving 7 bases unmatched. Germline-derived CDR1 and CDR2 are LNHNV and YYDKDF (reference sequence). This CDR3 comprises 15 residues. CDR3 nucleotides: TGTGCCACCAACCCGGGACAGGGACGTGGAAACACCATATATTTT. Protein sequence: CATNPGQGRGNTIYF.

The CDR3 sequence: CASSVGLAGYEQYF. In DNA, the CDR3 is TGTGCCAGCAGCGTGGGACTAGCGGGGTACGAGCAGTACTTC. The chain is built from TRBV9 and TRBJ2-7; 13 bases line up with TRBD2. Trimming removed 2 bases from V and 4 bases from J; junction bases left unmatched: 0. This CDR3 spans 14 amino acids. The germline V gene has CDR1 SGDLS and CDR2 YYNGEE.

This chain links TRBV3-1 (or the pseudogene TRBV3-2) with TRBJ1-1, with 7 bases identical to TRBD1. CDR3 length equals 14 residues. The germline CDR1 and CDR2 sequences are LGHDT and YNNKEL (reference sequence). J lost 5 bases, V lost 5 bases, and 8 bases had no gene match. The CDR3 nucleotides read TGTGCCAGCAGCGTCCAGGGGGAGAGGACTGAAGCTTTCTTT. It is translated as CASSVQGERTEAFF.

The chain joins TRBV3-1 (or the pseudogene TRBV3-2) to TRBJ1-1; D is possibly TRBD1 (5 bases). Trimming left V 1 base short and J 3 bases short, with 12 bases between. Germline CDR1 reads LGHDT; CDR2 reads YNNKEL (reference sequence). The CDR3 sequence is 15 residues long. The CDR3: CASSQGAGMDTEAFF. Written as DNA, the CDR3 is TGTGCCAGCAGCCAAGGGGCAGGGATGGACACTGAAGCTTTCTTT.

The rearrangement uses TRBV11-2 and TRBJ2-7, with TRBD1 identical over 7 bases. The trim removed 1 base at V and 3 bases at J, leaving 3 bases unmatched. Per germline, CDR1 SGHAT and CDR2 FQNNGV. The CDR3 is 14 residues long. CDR3 region: CASSLGDSIYEQYF. In DNA form, the CDR3 reads TGTGCCAGCAGCTTAGGGGACAGCATCTACGAGCAGTACTTC.

This chain joins TRBV3-1 (or the pseudogene TRBV3-2) and TRBJ2-1, with D possibly TRBD1 on 6 matching bases. The CDR3 loop spans 15 amino acids. Per the germline V gene, CDR1 is LGHDT and CDR2 is YNNKEL (reference sequence). V was clipped by 0 bases and J by 7 bases, with 13 bases between them. The CDR3 protein is CASSQDRGQINEQFF. CDR3 DNA: TGTGCCAGCAGCCAAGATCGGGGACAAATTAATGAGCAGTTCTTC.

The chain joins TRBV29-1 to TRBJ2-7; a weak D match, TRBD1 (6 bases). The CDR3 sequence is 13 residues long. CDR1 and CDR2 (germline): SQVTM, ANQGSEA. V was trimmed by 4 bases and J by 4 bases, leaving 14 bases between them. The chain's CDR3 is CSVGGTTPYEQYF. CDR3 bases: TGCAGCGTTGGGGGGACAACGCCTTACGAGCAGTACTTC.

The chain carries TRBV3-1 (or the pseudogene TRBV3-2) and TRBJ2-1, with D maybe TRBD1 (5 bases). V lost 2 bases to trimming and J lost 5 bases, with 10 bases between them. The CDR3 contains 14 residues. CDR1 LGHDT and CDR2 YNNKEL come from the germline V gene (reference sequence). The CDR3, as DNA: TGTGCCAGCAGCCAAAGGGGCGGAGACAATGAGCAGTTCTTC. Its protein is CASSQRGGDNEQFF.

The rearrangement links TRBV6-2 or TRBV6-3 to TRBJ2-7, with TRBD2 matching 13 bases. Trimming cost V 4 bases and J 4 bases; bases outside gene matches: 7. The CDR3 runs to 16 residues. From germline, CDR1 is MNHEY and CDR2 SVGEGT. CDR3 amino acids: CASSWPGLAGKYEQYF. For the CDR3, the DNA is TGTGCCAGCAGTTGGCCGGGACTAGCGGGAAAATACGAGCAGTACTTC.

Turning to this clone: At the DNA level, this CDR3 is encoded by other sequences in the same sample as well. The chain uses TRBV5-1 and TRBJ2-5, with unresolved D. Germline V gives CDR1 SGHRS, CDR2 YFSETQ. The CDR3 spans 14 residues. Trimming pared 0 bases from V and 0 bases from J, leaving 6 bases between. CDR3 bases: TGCGCCAGCAGCTTGGTGGCAGACCAAGAGACCCAGTACTTC. Its protein product is CASSLVADQETQYF.

This clone occurred once. CDR3 sequence (DNA): TGTGCCAGCTCTCAAAGGACAGGGAACTATGGCTACACCTTC. Its translation is CASSQRTGNYGYTF. The chain carries TRBV18 and TRBJ1-2; 8 bases fit TRBD1. The CDR3 has 14 amino acids. CDR1 is KGHSH and CDR2 is LQKENI in the germline V gene. Trimming removed 6 bases from V and 2 bases from J; junction bases left unmatched: 5. The whole variable domain, remainder taken from reference TRBV18 and TRBJ1-2, is NAGVMQNPRHLVRRRGQEARLRCSPMKGHSHVYWYRQLPEEGLKFMVYLQKENIIDESGMPKERFSAEFPKEGPSILRIQQVVRGDSAAYFCASSQRTGNYGYTFGSGTRLTVV.

V usage is TRBV10-2 and J usage is TRBJ2-1; 9 bases line up with TRBD1. CDR1 WSHSY and CDR2 SAAADI come from the germline V gene. This CDR3 is built from 15 residues. The V and J ends lost 2 bases and 6 bases, in that order; junction bases with no gene match: 5. For the CDR3, the DNA is TGCGCCAGCAGTGAGCCGGGACAGGGCATCAATGAGCAGTTCTTC. Translated, it gives CASSEPGQGINEQFF.